The rows below give T cell receptor beta chains drawn from one sample of a study of regulatory T cells in long-lasting Graves disease. Via MiXCR, TCRdb re-called the multiplex PCR reads, giving one row per CDR3 protein. The sample records roughly 400,000 distinct CDR3 sequences, around a fifth being singletons. The sample here was peripheral blood mononuclear cells (PBMCs), taken when the disease was refractory, from a patient treated with antithyroid drugs. The receptors stem from a female donor with Graves disease. The conserved cysteine and the conserved F or W are not part of the CDR3 here.

j_gene,v_gene,CDR3aa
TRBJ2-2,TRBV7-9,ASSLRQGTGELF
TRBJ2-2,TRBV29-1,SVEVGGELF
TRBJ1-2,TRBV10-1,ASSESTRGGYT
TRBJ2-5,TRBV5-1,ASSFLESKETQY
TRBJ2-2,TRBV3-1,ASNSVGGNGELF
TRBJ1-5,TRBV27,ASSLSTPGTWDHQPQH
TRBJ2-2,TRBV11-2,ASSPPSAGELF
TRBJ2-7,TRBV13,ASSFTGFGSHEQY
TRBJ2-3,TRBV3-1,ASSPPVRGPTDTQY
TRBJ2-2,TRBV29-1,SVTGGAGGLTGELF
TRBJ2-7,TRBV28,ASRIPGQGYEQY
TRBJ2-7,TRBV14,ASSRIMLDEQY